The 2 T cell receptor beta chains in this list originate from one sample, sequenced in a study of human versus mouse CDR3 diversity and MHC coevolution. Method: immunoSEQ multiplex PCR; TCRdb's copy keeps in-frame clones and lacks some. The sample lists roughly 86,000 clones, 85% to 95% seen once, with approximately 1.5% in the top ten. The source material was naive CD4+ T cells from blood. Noted subset: CD45RO-negative CD62L-positive naive CD4 T cells. These receptors were obtained from a person aged 30 to 70 in good health.

The chain employs TRBV15 and TRBJ1-1; D is possibly TRBD1 (5 bases). Looked up from germline, CDR1 is LNHNV and CDR2 is YYDKDF (reference sequence). The CDR3 is 13 amino acids. V lost 6 bases and J lost 4, with 12 bases in between. The CDR3 sequence is CATRVQGGTEAFF. Written as DNA, the CDR3 is TGTGCCACCAGGGTCCAGGGTGGCACTGAAGCTTTCTTT.

V and J are TRBV7-2 and TRBJ2-2, with D possibly being TRBD1 (6 bases). The ends were cut back, 5 bases at V and 4 bases at J, with 11 bases in the middle. The CDR3 sequence is 14 residues long. The V gene's germline CDR1 is SGHTA and CDR2 FQGNSA. CDR3 DNA sequence: TGTGCCAGCAGCAATACAGGGTCCACCGGGGAGCTGTTTTTT. It encodes CASSNTGSTGELFF.